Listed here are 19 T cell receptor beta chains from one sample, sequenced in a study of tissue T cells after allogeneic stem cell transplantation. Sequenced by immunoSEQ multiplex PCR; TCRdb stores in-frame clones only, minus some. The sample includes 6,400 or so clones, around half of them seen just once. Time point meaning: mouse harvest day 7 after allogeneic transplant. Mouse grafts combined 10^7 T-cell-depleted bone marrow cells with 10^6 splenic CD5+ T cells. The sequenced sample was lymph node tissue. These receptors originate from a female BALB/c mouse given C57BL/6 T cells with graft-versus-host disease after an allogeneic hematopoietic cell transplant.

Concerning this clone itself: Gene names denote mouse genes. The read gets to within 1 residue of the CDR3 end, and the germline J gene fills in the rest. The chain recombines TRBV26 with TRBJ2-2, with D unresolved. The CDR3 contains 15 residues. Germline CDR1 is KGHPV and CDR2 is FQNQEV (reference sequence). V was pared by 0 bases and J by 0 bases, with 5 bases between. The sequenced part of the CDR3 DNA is TGTGCCAGCAGTCTGTCCCAAGCAAACACCGGGCAGCTCTAC. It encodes CASSLSQANTGQLY. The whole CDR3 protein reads CASSLSQANTGQLYF.

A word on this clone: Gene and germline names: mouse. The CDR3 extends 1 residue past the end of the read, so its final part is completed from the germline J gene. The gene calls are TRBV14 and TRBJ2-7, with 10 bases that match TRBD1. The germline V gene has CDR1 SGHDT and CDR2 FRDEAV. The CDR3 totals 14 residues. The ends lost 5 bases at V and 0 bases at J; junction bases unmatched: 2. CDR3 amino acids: CASRRQGASYEQYF. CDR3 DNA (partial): TGTGCCAGCAGGAGACAGGGGGCCTCCTATGAACAGTAC. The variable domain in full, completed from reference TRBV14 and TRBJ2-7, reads EAGVTQSPRYAVLQEGQAVSFWCDPISGHDTLYWYQQPRDQGPQLLVYFRDEAVIDNSQLPSDRFSAVRPKGTNSTLKIQSAKQGDTATYLCASRRQGASYEQYFGPGTRLTVL.

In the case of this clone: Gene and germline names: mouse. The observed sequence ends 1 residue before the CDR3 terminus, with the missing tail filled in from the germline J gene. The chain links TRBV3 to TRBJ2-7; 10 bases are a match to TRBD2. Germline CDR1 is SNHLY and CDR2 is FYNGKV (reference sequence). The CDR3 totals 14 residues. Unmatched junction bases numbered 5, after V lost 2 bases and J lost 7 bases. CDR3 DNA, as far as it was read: TGTGCCAGCAGCTTAAGGCTGGGGGGGCTGGAACAGTAC. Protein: CASSLRLGGLEQY. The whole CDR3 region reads CASSLRLGGLEQYF.

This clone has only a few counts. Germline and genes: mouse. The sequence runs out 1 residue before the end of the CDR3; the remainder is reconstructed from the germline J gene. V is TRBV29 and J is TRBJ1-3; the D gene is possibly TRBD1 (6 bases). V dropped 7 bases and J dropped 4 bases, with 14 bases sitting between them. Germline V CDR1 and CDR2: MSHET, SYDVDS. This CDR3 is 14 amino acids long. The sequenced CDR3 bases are TGTGCTAGCACCCCTAACAGGGCGGGAAATACGCTCTAT. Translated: CASTPNRAGNTLY. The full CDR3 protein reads CASTPNRAGNTLYF.

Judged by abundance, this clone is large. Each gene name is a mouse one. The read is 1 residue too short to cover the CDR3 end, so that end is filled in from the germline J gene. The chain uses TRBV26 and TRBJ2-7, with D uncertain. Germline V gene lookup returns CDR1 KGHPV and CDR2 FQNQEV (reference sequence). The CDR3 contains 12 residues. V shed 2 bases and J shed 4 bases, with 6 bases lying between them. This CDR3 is CASSLVGYEQYF. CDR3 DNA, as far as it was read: TGTGCCAGCAGTCTGGTGGGATATGAACAGTAC.

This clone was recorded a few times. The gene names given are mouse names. CDR3 in amino acids: CASGDAPGGSERLFF. CDR3 DNA (partial): TGTGCCAGCGGTGATGCACCAGGGGGCAGCGAAAGATTATTT. The chain combines TRBV13-2 with TRBJ1-4; 8 nucleotides agree with TRBD1. Read sequence stops 1 residue before the CDR3 end, and the germline J gene provides the missing end. V shed 0 bases, J shed 7 bases, and the junction held 5 bases outside the gene matches. Looked up from germline, CDR1 is NNHNN and CDR2 is SYGAGS (reference sequence). CDR3 length: 15 amino acids.

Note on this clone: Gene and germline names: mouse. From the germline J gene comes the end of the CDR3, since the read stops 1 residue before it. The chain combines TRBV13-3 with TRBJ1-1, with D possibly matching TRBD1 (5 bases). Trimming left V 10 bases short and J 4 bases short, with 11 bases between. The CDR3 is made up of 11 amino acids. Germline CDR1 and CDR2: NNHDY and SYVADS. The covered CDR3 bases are TGTGCCGCGGGGGGGTTCACAGAAGTCTTC. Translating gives CAAGGFTEVF. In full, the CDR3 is CAAGGFTEVFF.

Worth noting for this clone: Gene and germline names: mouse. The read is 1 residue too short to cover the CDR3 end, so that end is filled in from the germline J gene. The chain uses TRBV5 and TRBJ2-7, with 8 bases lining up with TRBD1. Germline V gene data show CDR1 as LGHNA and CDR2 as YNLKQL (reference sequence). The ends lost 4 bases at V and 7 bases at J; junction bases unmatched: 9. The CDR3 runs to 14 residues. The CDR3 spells CASSPSRTGREQYF. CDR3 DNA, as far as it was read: TGTGCCAGCAGCCCCTCCCGGACAGGGCGCGAACAGTAC.

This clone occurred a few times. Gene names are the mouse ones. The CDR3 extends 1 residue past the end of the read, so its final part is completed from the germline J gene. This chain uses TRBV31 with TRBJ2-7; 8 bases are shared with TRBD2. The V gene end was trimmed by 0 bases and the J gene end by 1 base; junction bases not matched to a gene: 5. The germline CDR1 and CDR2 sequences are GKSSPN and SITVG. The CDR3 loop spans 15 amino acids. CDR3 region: CAWSLVPGGSYEQYF. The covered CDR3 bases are TGTGCCTGGAGTCTAGTCCCTGGGGGGTCCTATGAACAGTAC.

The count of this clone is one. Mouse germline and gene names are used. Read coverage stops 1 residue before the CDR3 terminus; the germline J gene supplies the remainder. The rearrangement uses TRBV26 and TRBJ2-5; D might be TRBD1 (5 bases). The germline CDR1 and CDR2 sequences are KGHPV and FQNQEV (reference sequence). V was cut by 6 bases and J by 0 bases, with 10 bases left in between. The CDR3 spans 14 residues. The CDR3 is CASRRTGNQDTQYF. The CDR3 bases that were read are TGTGCCAGCAGGCGTACAGGTAACCAAGACACCCAGTAC.

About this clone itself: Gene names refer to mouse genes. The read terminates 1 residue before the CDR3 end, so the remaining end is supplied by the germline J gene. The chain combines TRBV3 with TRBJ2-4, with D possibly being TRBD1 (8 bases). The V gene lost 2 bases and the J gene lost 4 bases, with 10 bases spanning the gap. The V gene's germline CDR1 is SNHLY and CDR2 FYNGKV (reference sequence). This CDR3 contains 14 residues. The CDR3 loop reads CASSLTGGENTLYF. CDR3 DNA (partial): TGTGCCAGCAGCTTAACAGGGGGGGAAAACACCTTGTAC.

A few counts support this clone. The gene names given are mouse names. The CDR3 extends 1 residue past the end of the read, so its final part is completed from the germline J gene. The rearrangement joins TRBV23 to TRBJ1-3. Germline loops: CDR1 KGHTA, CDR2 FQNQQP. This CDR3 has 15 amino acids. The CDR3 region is CSSSQSGDSGNTLYF. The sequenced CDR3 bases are TGCTCCAGCAGTCAATCGGGGGATTCTGGAAATACGCTCTAT.

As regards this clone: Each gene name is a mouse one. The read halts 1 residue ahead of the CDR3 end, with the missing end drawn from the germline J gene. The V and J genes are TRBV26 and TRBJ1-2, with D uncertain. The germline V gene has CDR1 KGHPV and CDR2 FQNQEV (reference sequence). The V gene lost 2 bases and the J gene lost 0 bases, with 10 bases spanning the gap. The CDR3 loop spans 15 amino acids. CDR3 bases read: TGTGCCAGCAGTCTGAGGGTGGAGGCAAACTCCGACTACACC. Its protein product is CASSLRVEANSDYT. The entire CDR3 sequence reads CASSLRVEANSDYTF. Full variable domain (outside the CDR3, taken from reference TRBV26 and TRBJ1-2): NSKVIQTPRYLVKGQGQKAKMRCIPEKGHPVVFWYQQNKNNEFKFLINFQNQEVLQQIDMTEKRFSAECPSNSPCSLEIQSSEAGDSALYLCASSLRVEANSDYTFGSGTRLLVI.

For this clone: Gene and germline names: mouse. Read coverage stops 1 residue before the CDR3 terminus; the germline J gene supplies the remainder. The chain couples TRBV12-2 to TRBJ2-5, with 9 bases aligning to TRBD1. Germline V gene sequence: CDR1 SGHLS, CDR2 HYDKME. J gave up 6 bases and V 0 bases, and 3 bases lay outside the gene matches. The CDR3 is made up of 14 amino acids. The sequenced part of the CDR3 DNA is TGTGCCAGCTCTCTCGAGACAGGGGGGGACACCCAGTAC. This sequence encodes CASSLETGGDTQY. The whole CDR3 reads CASSLETGGDTQYF.

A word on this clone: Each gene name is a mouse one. Incomplete CDR3 DNA: TGTGCCAGCAGTCTAAGTCAGTATAATTCGCCCCTCTAC. Protein sequence: CASSLSQYNSPLY. The whole CDR3 reads CASSLSQYNSPLYF. The rearrangement links TRBV26 to TRBJ1-6, with no clear D. The read falls 1 residue short of the CDR3 end, and the missing part is taken from the germline J gene. TRBJ1-6 is an ORF; its function is uncertain. The CDR3 is 14 residues long. V dropped 3 bases and J dropped 4 bases, with 7 bases sitting between them. CDR1 is KGHPV, CDR2 FQNQEV, per germline (reference sequence).

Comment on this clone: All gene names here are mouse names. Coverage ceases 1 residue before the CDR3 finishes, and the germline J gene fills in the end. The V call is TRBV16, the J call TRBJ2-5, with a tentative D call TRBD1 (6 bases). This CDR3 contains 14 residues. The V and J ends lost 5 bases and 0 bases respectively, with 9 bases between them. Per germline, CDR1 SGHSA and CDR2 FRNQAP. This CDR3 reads CASSPQGNQDTQYF. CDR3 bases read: TGTGCAAGCAGCCCCCAGGGGAACCAAGACACCCAGTAC.

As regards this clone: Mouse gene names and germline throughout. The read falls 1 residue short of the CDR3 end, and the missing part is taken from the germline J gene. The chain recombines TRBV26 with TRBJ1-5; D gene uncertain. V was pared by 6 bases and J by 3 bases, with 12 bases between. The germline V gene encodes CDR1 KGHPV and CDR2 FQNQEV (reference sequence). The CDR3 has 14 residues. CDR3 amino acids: CASSPGPVNQAPLF. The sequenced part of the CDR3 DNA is TGTGCCAGCAGCCCCGGCCCAGTCAACCAGGCTCCGCTT.

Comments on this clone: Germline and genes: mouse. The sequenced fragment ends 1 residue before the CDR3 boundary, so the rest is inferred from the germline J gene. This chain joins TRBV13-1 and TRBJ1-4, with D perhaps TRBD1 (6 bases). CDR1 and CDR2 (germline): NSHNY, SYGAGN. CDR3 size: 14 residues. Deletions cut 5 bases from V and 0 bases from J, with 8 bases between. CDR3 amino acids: CASRGTLSNERLFF. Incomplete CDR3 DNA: TGTGCCAGCAGGGGGACACTTTCCAACGAAAGATTATTT.

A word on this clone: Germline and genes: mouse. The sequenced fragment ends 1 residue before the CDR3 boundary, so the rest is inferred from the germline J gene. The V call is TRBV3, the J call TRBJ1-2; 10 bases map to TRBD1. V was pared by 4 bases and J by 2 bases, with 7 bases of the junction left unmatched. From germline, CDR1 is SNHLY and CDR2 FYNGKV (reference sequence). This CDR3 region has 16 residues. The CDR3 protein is CASSSFPGQGNSDYTF. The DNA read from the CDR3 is TGTGCCAGCAGCTCGTTTCCGGGACAGGGGAACTCCGACTACACC.